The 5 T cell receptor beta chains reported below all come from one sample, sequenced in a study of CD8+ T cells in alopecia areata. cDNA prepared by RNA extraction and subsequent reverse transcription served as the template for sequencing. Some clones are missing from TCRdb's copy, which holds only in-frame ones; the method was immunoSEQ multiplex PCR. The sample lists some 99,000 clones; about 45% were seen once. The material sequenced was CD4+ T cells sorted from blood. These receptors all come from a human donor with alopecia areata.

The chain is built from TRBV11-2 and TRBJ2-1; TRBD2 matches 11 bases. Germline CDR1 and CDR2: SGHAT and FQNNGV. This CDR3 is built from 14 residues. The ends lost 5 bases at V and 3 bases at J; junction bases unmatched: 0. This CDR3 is CASSGLAGYNEQFF. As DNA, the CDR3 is TGTGCCAGCAGCGGACTAGCGGGCTACAATGAGCAGTTCTTC. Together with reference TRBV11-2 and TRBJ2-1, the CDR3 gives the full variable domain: EAGVAQSPRYKIIEKRQSVAFWCNPISGHATLYWYQQILGQGPKLLIQFQNNGVVDDSQLPKDRFSAERLKGVDSTLKIQPAKLEDSAVYLCASSGLAGYNEQFFGPGTRLTVL.

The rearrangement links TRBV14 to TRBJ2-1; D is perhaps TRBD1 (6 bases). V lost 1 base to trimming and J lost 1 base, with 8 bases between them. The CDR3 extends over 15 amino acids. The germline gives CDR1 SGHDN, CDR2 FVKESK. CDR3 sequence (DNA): TGTGCCAGCAGCCAAGGACAGGCTTCCTACAATGAGCAGTTCTTC. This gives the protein CASSQGQASYNEQFF.

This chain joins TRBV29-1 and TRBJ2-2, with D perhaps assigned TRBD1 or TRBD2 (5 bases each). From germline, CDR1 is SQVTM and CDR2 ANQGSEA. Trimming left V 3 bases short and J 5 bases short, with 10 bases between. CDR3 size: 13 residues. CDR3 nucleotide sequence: TGCAGCGTTGAGGGGGTTCGTACCGGGGAGCTGTTTTTT. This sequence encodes CSVEGVRTGELFF.

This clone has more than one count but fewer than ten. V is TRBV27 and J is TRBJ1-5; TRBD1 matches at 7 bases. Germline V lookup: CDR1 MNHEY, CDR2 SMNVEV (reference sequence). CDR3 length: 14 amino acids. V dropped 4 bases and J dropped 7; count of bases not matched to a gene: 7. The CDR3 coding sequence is TGTGCCAGCAGTTCCGGGGACAGAGGACAGCCCCAGCATTTT. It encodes CASSSGDRGQPQHF.

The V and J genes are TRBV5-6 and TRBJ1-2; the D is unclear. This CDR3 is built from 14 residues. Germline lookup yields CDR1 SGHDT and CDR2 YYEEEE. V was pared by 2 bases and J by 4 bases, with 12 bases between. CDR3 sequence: CASSLRQARYGYTF. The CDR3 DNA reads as TGTGCCAGCAGCTTACGGCAGGCTCGCTATGGCTACACCTTC.